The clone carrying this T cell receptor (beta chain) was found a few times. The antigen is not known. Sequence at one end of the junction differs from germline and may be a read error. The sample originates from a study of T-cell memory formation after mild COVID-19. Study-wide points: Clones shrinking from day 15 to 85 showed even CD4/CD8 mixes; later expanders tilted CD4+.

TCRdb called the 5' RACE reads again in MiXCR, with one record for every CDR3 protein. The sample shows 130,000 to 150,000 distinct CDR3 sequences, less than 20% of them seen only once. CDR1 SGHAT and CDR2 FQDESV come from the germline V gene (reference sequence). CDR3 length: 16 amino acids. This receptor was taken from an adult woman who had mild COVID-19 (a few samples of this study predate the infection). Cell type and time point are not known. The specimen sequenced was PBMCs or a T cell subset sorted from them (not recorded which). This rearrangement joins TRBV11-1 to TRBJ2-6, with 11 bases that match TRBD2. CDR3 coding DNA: TGTGCCAGCAGCCCGACTAGCGGGACTGGGGCCATCGTCCTGACTTTC. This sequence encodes CASSPTSGTGAIVLTF.